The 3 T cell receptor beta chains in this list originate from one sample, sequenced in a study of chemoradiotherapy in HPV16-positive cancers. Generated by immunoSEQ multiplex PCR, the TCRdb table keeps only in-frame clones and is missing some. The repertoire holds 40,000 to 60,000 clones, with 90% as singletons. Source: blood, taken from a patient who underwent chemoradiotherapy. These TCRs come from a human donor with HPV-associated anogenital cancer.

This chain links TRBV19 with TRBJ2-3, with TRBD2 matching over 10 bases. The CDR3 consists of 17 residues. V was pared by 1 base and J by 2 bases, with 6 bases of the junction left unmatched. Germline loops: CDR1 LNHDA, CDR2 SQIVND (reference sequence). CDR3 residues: CASSIASLAGATDTQYF. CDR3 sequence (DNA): TGTGCCAGTAGTATAGCGTCCCTAGCGGGGGCCACAGATACGCAGTATTTT.

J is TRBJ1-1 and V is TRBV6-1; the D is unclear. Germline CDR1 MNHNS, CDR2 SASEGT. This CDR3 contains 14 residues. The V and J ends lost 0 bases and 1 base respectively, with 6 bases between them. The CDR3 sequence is CASSEAGRNTEAFF. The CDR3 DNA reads TGTGCCAGCAGTGAAGCAGGACGGAACACTGAAGCTTTCTTT.

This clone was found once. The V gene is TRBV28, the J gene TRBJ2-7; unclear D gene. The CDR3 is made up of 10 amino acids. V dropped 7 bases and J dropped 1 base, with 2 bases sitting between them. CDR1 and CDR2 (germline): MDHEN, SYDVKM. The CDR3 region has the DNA TGTGCCAGCAAGTCCTACGAGCAGTACTTC. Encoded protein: CASKSYEQYF.